The rows below give T cell receptor beta chains drawn from one sample of a study of shared clonotypes between healthy human individuals. Some clones are missing from TCRdb's copy, which holds only in-frame ones; the method was immunoSEQ multiplex PCR. This sample yields about 510,000 clones, of which less than 96% are seen a single time; 0.05% to 0.07% belongs to the top ten. The source material was naive CD4+ T cells sorted from blood. The source is a young woman in good health. Each CDR3 is given with its conserved first and last residue. Fields, in order: clone size, D gene, V gene, J gene, CDR3 DNA, CDR3 protein. The D gene is left open where the match is weak. The size of a clone is reported for some rows only, either as once, few or many, or as a class for expanded clones.

clone_size: NA; d_call: NA; v_call: TRBV7-9; j_call: TRBJ2-1; cdr3_nt: TGTGCCAGCAGCTTATCAGGTGGTGAGCAGTTCTTC; cdr3_aa: CASSLSGGEQFF
clone_size: NA; d_call: NA; v_call: TRBV6-5; j_call: TRBJ2-2; cdr3_nt: TGTGCCAGCAGTTACGTTAACCCGGGAACCGGGGAGCTGTTTTTT; cdr3_aa: CASSYVNPGTGELFF
clone_size: NA; d_call: TRBD1; v_call: TRBV18; j_call: TRBJ2-3; cdr3_nt: TGTGCCAGCTCACCCATACAGGGGGCGAACACAGATACGCAGTATTTT; cdr3_aa: CASSPIQGANTDTQYF
clone_size: NA; d_call: NA; v_call: TRBV5-1; j_call: TRBJ1-2; cdr3_nt: TGCGCCAGCAGCCGAGACACCCCTGGCTATGGCTACACCTTC; cdr3_aa: CASSRDTPGYGYTF
clone_size: NA; d_call: TRBD1; v_call: TRBV5-1; j_call: TRBJ1-1; cdr3_nt: TGCGCCAGCAGCTTTCAGGGGGAAACTGAAGCTTTCTTT; cdr3_aa: CASSFQGETEAFF
clone_size: NA; d_call: TRBD2; v_call: TRBV4-2; j_call: TRBJ2-1; cdr3_nt: TGTGCCAGCAGCCGACCCGGGACTAGCGGAGTGGGGAGCTCCTACAATGAGCAGTTCTTC; cdr3_aa: CASSRPGTSGVGSSYNEQFF
clone_size: NA; d_call: NA; v_call: TRBV27; j_call: TRBJ1-1; cdr3_nt: TGTGCCAGCAGTTCTACAGACGGATCCAACATGAACACTGAAGCTTTCTTT; cdr3_aa: CASSSTDGSNMNTEAFF
clone_size: NA; d_call: TRBD1; v_call: TRBV10-3; j_call: TRBJ1-3; cdr3_nt: TGTGCCACCGGACCCAACAGGGGAAGTAGCGGAAACACCATATATTTT; cdr3_aa: CATGPNRGSSGNTIYF
clone_size: NA; d_call: NA; v_call: TRBV27; j_call: TRBJ2-1; cdr3_nt: TGTGCCAGCAGTTTATCCGGAGTAGGGGGATGGGAGCAGTTCTTC; cdr3_aa: CASSLSGVGGWEQFF
clone_size: NA; d_call: TRBD1; v_call: TRBV7-9; j_call: TRBJ1-4; cdr3_nt: TGTGCCAGCAGCCCCGGGGGACAGACTAATGAAAAACTGTTTTTT; cdr3_aa: CASSPGGQTNEKLFF
clone_size: once; d_call: NA; v_call: TRBV7-2; j_call: TRBJ2-3; cdr3_nt: TGTGCCAGCAGCGGCCTTAGGGGCAGGAATACGCAGTATTTT; cdr3_aa: CASSGLRGRNTQYF
clone_size: NA; d_call: NA; v_call: TRBV28; j_call: TRBJ1-5; cdr3_nt: TGTGCCAGCAGTTTACTACAGGTTAGCAATCAGCCCCAGCATTTT; cdr3_aa: CASSLLQVSNQPQHF